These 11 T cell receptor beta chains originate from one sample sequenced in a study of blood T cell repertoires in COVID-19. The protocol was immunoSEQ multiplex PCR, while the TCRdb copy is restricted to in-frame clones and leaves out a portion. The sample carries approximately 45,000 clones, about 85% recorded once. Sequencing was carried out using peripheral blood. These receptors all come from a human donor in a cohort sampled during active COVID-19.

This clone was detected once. The CDR3 nucleotides read TGTGCCAGTAGTATAGCGGGAGGGCCCCAAGAGACCCAGTACTTC. It codes for CASSIAGGPQETQYF. The chain uses TRBV19 and TRBJ2-5; 8 bases map to TRBD2. Germline assignment: CDR1 LNHDA and CDR2 SQIVND (reference sequence). The CDR3 consists of 15 residues. The trim removed 1 base at V and 1 base at J, leaving 2 bases unmatched.

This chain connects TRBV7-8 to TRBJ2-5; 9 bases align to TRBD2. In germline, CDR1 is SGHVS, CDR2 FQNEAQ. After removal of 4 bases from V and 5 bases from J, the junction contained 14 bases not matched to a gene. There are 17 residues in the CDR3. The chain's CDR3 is CASSSRGGSGSAETQYF. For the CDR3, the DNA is TGTGCCAGCAGCTCCCGGGGTGGTAGCGGGAGTGCTGAGACCCAGTACTTC. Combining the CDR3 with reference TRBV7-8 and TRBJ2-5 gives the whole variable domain GAGVSQSPRYKVAKRGQDVALRCDPISGHVSLFWYQQALGQGPEFLTYFQNEAQLDKSGLPSDRFFAERPEGSVSTLKIQRTQQEDSAVYLCASSSRGGSGSAETQYFGPGTRLLVL.

The CDR3 region has the DNA TGTGCCAGCAGTGAATCCCCAGCGGGGGTCACCTACAATGAGCAGTTCTTC. Translated, it gives CASSESPAGVTYNEQFF. The chain joins TRBV6-1 to TRBJ2-1; 8 bases are shared with TRBD2. The germline CDR1 and CDR2 sequences are MNHNS and SASEGT. J gave up 2 bases and V 2 bases, and 8 bases lay outside the gene matches. CDR3 length equals 17 residues.

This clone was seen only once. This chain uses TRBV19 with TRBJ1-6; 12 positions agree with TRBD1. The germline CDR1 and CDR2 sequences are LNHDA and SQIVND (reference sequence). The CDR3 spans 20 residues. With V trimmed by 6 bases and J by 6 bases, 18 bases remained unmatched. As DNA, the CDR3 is TGTGCCAGTAGCCCCAATAACGCCGGGACAGGGGGCGCGATTAATTCACCCCTCCACTTT. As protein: CASSPNNAGTGGAINSPLHF.

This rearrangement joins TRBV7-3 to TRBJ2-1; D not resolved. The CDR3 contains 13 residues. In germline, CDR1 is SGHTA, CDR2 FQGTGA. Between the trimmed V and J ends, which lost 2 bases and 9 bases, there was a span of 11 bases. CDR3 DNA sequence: TGTGCCAGCAGCTTACTTGGGTGGGCTGAGCAGTTCTTC. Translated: CASSLLGWAEQFF.

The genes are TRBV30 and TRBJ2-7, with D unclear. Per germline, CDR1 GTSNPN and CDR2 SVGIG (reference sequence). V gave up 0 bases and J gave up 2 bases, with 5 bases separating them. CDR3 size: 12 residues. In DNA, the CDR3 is TGTGCCTGGAGTGTGGGCGCCTACGAGCAGTACTTC. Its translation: CAWSVGAYEQYF.

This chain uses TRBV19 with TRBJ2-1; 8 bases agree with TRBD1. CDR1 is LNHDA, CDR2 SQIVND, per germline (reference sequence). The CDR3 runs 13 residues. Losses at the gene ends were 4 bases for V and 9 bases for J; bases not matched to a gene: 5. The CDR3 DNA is TGTGCCAGTAGTACGGACAGGGAAGGTGAGCAGTTCTTC. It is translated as CASSTDREGEQFF. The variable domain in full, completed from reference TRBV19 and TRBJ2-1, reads DGGITQSPKYLFRKEGQNVTLSCEQNLNHDAMYWYRQDPGQGLRLIYYSQIVNDFQKGDIAEGYSVSREKKESFPLTVTSAQKNPTAFYLCASSTDREGEQFFGPGTRLTVL.

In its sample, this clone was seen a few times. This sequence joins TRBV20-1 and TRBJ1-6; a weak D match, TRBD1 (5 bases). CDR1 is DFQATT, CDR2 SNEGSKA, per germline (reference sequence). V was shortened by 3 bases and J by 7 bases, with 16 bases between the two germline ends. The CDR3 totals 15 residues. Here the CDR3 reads CSASSVRQSNSPLHF. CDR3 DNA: TGCAGTGCTAGTTCGGTCCGACAGTCAAATTCACCCCTCCACTTT.

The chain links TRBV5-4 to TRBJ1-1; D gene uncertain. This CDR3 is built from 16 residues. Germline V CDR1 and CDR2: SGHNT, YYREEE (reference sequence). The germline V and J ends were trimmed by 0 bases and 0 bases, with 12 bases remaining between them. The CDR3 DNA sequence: TGTGCCAGCAGCTTGGATCCGGAGACCTTGAACACTGAAGCTTTCTTT. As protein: CASSLDPETLNTEAFF.

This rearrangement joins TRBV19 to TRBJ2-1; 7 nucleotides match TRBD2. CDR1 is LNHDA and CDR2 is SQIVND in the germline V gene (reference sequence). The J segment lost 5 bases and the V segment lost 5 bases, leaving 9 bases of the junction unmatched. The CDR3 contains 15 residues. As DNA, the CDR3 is TGTGCCAGTAGTCTCCCGGGACTACTCAACAATGAGCAGTTCTTC. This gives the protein CASSLPGLLNNEQFF.

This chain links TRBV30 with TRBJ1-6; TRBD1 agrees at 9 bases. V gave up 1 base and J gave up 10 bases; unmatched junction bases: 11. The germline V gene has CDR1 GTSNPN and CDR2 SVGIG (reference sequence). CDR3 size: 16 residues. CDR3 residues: CAWSGWTGAVWSPLHF. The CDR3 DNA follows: TGTGCCTGGAGTGGATGGACAGGGGCAGTGTGGTCACCCCTCCACTTT.